This T cell receptor beta chain was found in a study of glioma-infiltrating T cells after dendritic cell vaccination. The wider study: Patients received autologous tumor lysate-pulsed dendritic cell vaccination between about 2003 and 2013. Points from the study as a whole: Higher pretreatment TIL content predicted longer progression-free time and survival.

PBMC sampling occurred before vaccination, two weeks after the third dose, and at progression. The PCR used 60 V beta and 13 J beta primers. Here immunoSEQ multiplex PCR was the method, and the copy in TCRdb shows in-frame clones only, minus some. The profile shows approximately 64,000 clones, around 86% of them singletons. Concerning this clone itself: Its antigen is as yet unknown.

Germline V CDR1 and CDR2: SNHLY, FYNNEI. The V and J ends lost 8 bases and 4 bases respectively, with 9 bases between them. The CDR3 runs 12 residues. The source material was blood, sampled before dendritic cell vaccination. This clonotype originated in a human donor with glioblastoma. V gene TRBV2 combines with J gene TRBJ1-3, with D tentatively TRBD1 (5 bases). CDR3 coding DNA: TGTGCCAGCGGGGCTTCAGGAAACACCATATATTTT. Translating it yields CASGASGNTIYF.